This passage covers 21 T cell receptor beta chains from one sample sequenced in a study of graft-versus-host responses after intestinal transplantation. Assay used: immunoSEQ multiplex PCR; TCRdb lists only in-frame clones, some missing. This sample carries just under 65,000 clones, around nine tenths of them seen once, and the ten largest clones take about 1.7%. Their recognized antigens are unknown. The sequenced sample was unstimulated CD8+ T cells sorted from spleen or lymph node cells, obtained before transplant. These receptors came from a human donor who was the organ donor for an intestinal transplant.

The chain employs TRBV9 and TRBJ1-1; D is unresolved. V lost 0 bases and J 3 bases, leaving 9 bases between the germline ends. The germline gives CDR1 SGDLS, CDR2 YYNGEE. This CDR3 contains 14 residues. The CDR3 protein is CASSVGNSHTEAFF. In DNA, the CDR3 is TGTGCCAGCAGCGTAGGGAACAGCCACACTGAAGCTTTCTTT.

The CDR3 DNA is TGTGCCATCAGATTAGGGGGTACTGGAAACACCATATATTTT. Translated, it gives CAIRLGGTGNTIYF. This rearrangement joins TRBV10-3 to TRBJ1-3; D might be TRBD1 (6 bases). V dropped 6 bases and J dropped 2 bases, with 11 bases sitting between them. Germline V gene lookup returns CDR1 ENHRY and CDR2 SYGVKD. The CDR3 contains 14 residues.

The V and J genes are TRBV18 and TRBJ2-7; 10 positions match TRBD1. This CDR3 is built from 17 residues. Germline-derived CDR1 and CDR2 are KGHSH and LQKENI. The junction had 11 bases not matched to a gene; V was cut back by 2 bases and J by 4 bases. The CDR3 DNA reads as TGTGCCAGCTCACCAGAGGGGGCTCGGACAGGGGGATACGAGCAGTACTTC. Translated: CASSPEGARTGGYEQYF.

The V gene is TRBV4-3, the J gene TRBJ1-1; weak D call: TRBD1 (6 bases). The V gene's germline CDR1 is LGHNA and CDR2 YSLEER. V lost 0 bases and J lost 0, with 17 bases in between. The CDR3 spans 18 residues. The DNA of the CDR3 is TGCGCCAGCAGCCAAGACTGGGGAGGGGGGCAGATGAACACTGAAGCTTTCTTT. Its protein is CASSQDWGGGQMNTEAFF.

The CDR3 DNA is TGTGCCACCAGCAGAGAGACAGGTGATGGAGATACGCAGTATTTT. The encoded protein is CATSRETGDGDTQYF. The chain has TRBV15 and TRBJ2-3; D perhaps matches TRBD1 (6 bases). The V and J ends lost 0 bases and 5 bases respectively, with 12 bases between them. There are 15 residues in the CDR3. Germline CDR1 and CDR2: LNHNV and YYDKDF (reference sequence).

This sequence joins TRBV5-1 and TRBJ2-3; D uncertain. The CDR3 is 15 residues long. Trimming left V 3 bases short and J 0 bases short, with 11 bases between. Germline V gene lookup returns CDR1 SGHRS and CDR2 YFSETQ. The CDR3, as DNA: TGCGCCAGCAGCTCAGGCAGTGGGAGCACAGATACGCAGTATTTT. It translates to CASSSGSGSTDTQYF.

This clone turned up a few times. The chain combines TRBV6-1 with TRBJ1-2; D remains ambiguous. Looked up from germline, CDR1 is MNHNS and CDR2 is SASEGT. This CDR3 contains 14 residues. V was trimmed by 7 bases and J by 0 bases, leaving 12 bases between them. CDR3 nucleotides: TGTGCCAGCATAAAAAGACATACTAACTATGGCTACACCTTC. Translated, it gives CASIKRHTNYGYTF.

Only a few counts were recorded for this clone. The V call is TRBV30, the J call TRBJ1-1; D may be TRBD1 (6 bases). The CDR3 has 15 amino acids. Germline loops: CDR1 GTSNPN, CDR2 SVGIG (reference sequence). V shed 1 base and J shed 3 bases, with 15 bases lying between them. The CDR3 DNA reads TGTGCCTGGAGTGACCAGACCAGGACAGACACTGAAGCTTTCTTT. It translates to CAWSDQTRTDTEAFF.

This clone was counted a few times. In DNA form, the CDR3 reads TGTGCCAGCAGTTTCGGGTCTCGAGGGACTGAAGCTTTCTTT. Translated: CASSFGSRGTEAFF. The chain employs TRBV28 and TRBJ1-1; D unresolved. V was cut by 3 bases and J by 5 bases, with 13 bases left in between. Germline V gene lookup returns CDR1 MDHEN and CDR2 SYDVKM. The CDR3 sequence is 14 residues long.

The J gene is TRBJ2-1, the V gene TRBV7-2, with 8 bases lining up with TRBD2. The germline V gene encodes CDR1 SGHTA and CDR2 FQGNSA. V trimming: 0 bases; J trimming: 4 bases; junction bases outside the gene matches: 11. The CDR3 length is 18 residues. The CDR3 sequence is CASSLAGVVVAGYNEQFF. Here the CDR3 DNA reads TGTGCCAGCAGCTTAGCGGGGGTTGTCGTAGCGGGGTACAATGAGCAGTTCTTC. Supplemented by reference TRBV7-2 and TRBJ2-1, the full variable domain reads GAGVSQSPSNKVTEKGKDVELRCDPISGHTALYWYRQSLGQGLEFLIYFQGNSAPDKSGLPSDRFSAERTGGSVSTLTIQRTQQEDSAVYLCASSLAGVVVAGYNEQFFGPGTRLTVL.

As regards this clone: One end of the junction does not line up with germline, which may come from a read error. V and J are TRBV13 and TRBJ1-5, with D possibly being TRBD1 (6 bases). Germline CDR1 reads PRHDT; CDR2 reads FYEKMQ (reference sequence). The CDR3 is 14 residues long. The CDR3 protein is CASSLGGTSSPQHF. The CDR3 nucleotides are TGTGCCAGCAGCCTAGGGGGGACTTCATCGCCCCAGCATTTT.

The genes are TRBV9 and TRBJ2-1, with 13 bases aligning to TRBD2. CDR3 length: 15 amino acids. After removal of 2 bases from V and 12 bases from J, the junction contained 8 bases not matched to a gene. CDR1 and CDR2 (germline): SGDLS, YYNGEE. CDR3 sequence reads: CASSVAGTSGEVQFF. In DNA, the CDR3 is TGTGCCAGCAGCGTCGCCGGGACTAGCGGGGAGGTGCAGTTCTTC.

The chain has TRBV6-5 and TRBJ2-7; 8 nucleotides line up with TRBD2. The CDR3 is made up of 15 amino acids. The germline V gene has CDR1 MNHEY and CDR2 SVGAGI. V shed 5 bases and J 0 bases; nucleotides not matched to a gene: 6. The CDR3 nucleotides read TGTGCCAGCAGTCCCCGGGGGGGAAGCTCCTACGAGCAGTACTTC. This gives the protein CASSPRGGSSYEQYF.

This chain connects TRBV7-9 to TRBJ2-7; 10 positions match TRBD2. After removal of 1 base from V and 2 bases from J, the junction contained 2 bases not matched to a gene. The germline V gene has CDR1 SEHNR and CDR2 FQNEAQ (reference sequence). The CDR3 consists of 15 residues. The CDR3 region has the DNA TGTGCCAGCAGCTTAGAGGGGACTAGCGCCTACGAGCAGTACTTC. The encoded protein is CASSLEGTSAYEQYF.

The genes are TRBV19 and TRBJ2-7; 8 bases agree with TRBD2. CDR3 size: 17 residues. CDR1 and CDR2 from the germline V gene are LNHDA and SQIVND (reference sequence). The junction had 12 bases not matched to a gene; V was cut back by 5 bases and J by 0 bases. The CDR3 DNA follows: TGTGCCAGTAGTTCTAGGACAGCGGGAGCGTCCTCCTACGAGCAGTACTTC. It encodes CASSSRTAGASSYEQYF. The whole variable domain, remainder taken from reference TRBV19 and TRBJ2-7, is DGGITQSPKYLFRKEGQNVTLSCEQNLNHDAMYWYRQDPGQGLRLIYYSQIVNDFQKGDIAEGYSVSREKKESFPLTVTSAQKNPTAFYLCASSSRTAGASSYEQYFGPGTRLTVT.

As DNA, the CDR3 is TGTGCCAGCAGTTTACACAGGAGTTCTAACTATGGCTACACCTTC. This encodes CASSLHRSSNYGYTF. This rearrangement joins TRBV28 to TRBJ1-2, with a weak D call TRBD1 (5 bases). The CDR3 is 15 amino acids. Germline V gives CDR1 MDHEN, CDR2 SYDVKM. The V gene lost 2 bases and the J gene lost 0 bases, with 10 bases spanning the gap.

The chain links TRBV7-3 to TRBJ2-5, with 7 bases that match TRBD1. The V and J ends lost 1 base and 5 bases, in that order; junction bases with no gene match: 4. CDR1 and CDR2 (germline): SGHTA, FQGTGA. CDR3 size: 14 residues. This chain's CDR3 is CASSLSTGDETQYF. The DNA of the CDR3 is TGTGCCAGCAGCTTAAGTACAGGGGATGAGACCCAGTACTTC.

The chain combines TRBV4-1 with TRBJ1-6, with unresolved D. V gave up 1 base and J gave up 7 bases, with 8 bases separating them. The CDR3 consists of 14 residues. Germline loops: CDR1 MGHRA, CDR2 YSYEKL. CDR3 region: CASSQGFANSPLHF. The DNA for the CDR3 is TGCGCCAGCAGCCAAGGGTTCGCGAATTCACCCCTCCACTTT.

The rearrangement links TRBV7-9 to TRBJ1-1; 8 bases align to TRBD1. From germline, CDR1 is SEHNR and CDR2 FQNEAQ (reference sequence). Trimming at V came to 4 bases and at J to 1 base, leaving 2 bases not matched to a gene. This CDR3 spans 14 amino acids. CDR3: CASSSGGRNTEAFF. For the CDR3, the DNA is TGTGCCAGCAGCTCAGGGGGCAGGAACACTGAAGCTTTCTTT.

The rearrangement uses TRBV11-2 and TRBJ2-7, with unresolved D. Looked up from germline, CDR1 is SGHAT and CDR2 is FQNNGV. Trimming cost V 5 bases and J 0 bases, with 8 bases left between them. This CDR3 has 13 residues. This CDR3 is CASSNIFSYEQYF. CDR3 bases: TGTGCCAGCAGCAATATCTTCTCCTACGAGCAGTACTTC.

The chain joins TRBV7-6 to TRBJ2-5; 12 nucleotides line up with TRBD2. The length of the CDR3 is 16 residues. Unmatched junction bases numbered 5, after V lost 4 bases and J lost 2 bases. Germline CDR1 reads SGHVS; CDR2 reads FNYEAQ. The DNA for the CDR3 is TGTGCCAGCAGCTCCGGGACTAGCGGGTTTCAAGAGACCCAGTACTTC. This gives the protein CASSSGTSGFQETQYF.